Listed below are T cell receptor beta chains from one sample, sequenced in a study of blood T cells in healthy people across ages. MiXCR, applied by TCRdb to the 5' RACE reads, yields one record per CDR3 protein. Here the sample spans roughly 2 million distinct CDR3 sequences, roughly 52% being singletons. Input material: blood. The receptors were gathered from a woman in her thirties or forties in good health. Both conserved end residues are part of each CDR3. Each record gives: clone size, D gene, V gene, J gene, CDR3 protein, CDR3 DNA. A D gene is named only where the DNA matches it firmly. A row's size may be missing; if present it is once, few, many or a size class.

NA,TRBD1,TRBV6-5,TRBJ2-1,CASSRQGRDNEQFF,TGTGCCAGCAGTCGACAGGGTCGGGACAATGAGCAGTTCTTC
once,NA,TRBV6-5,TRBJ1-2,CASSYWGSGYTF,TGTGCCAGCAGTTATTGGGGGTCCGGCTACACCTTC
NA,NA,TRBV20-1,TRBJ2-5,CSARVLPRTGTPQETQYF,TGCAGTGCTAGAGTTCTTCCCCGTACCGGGACACCGCAAGAGACCCAGTACTTC
NA,NA,TRBV5-8,TRBJ1-2,CASDRTQYMGYTF,TGTGCCAGCGACAGAACACAATACATGGGGTACACCTTC
NA,NA,TRBV7-2,TRBJ1-2,CASSVVRVYGYTF,TGTGCCAGCAGCGTAGTGAGGGTCTATGGCTACACCTTC
NA,TRBD1,TRBV29-1,TRBJ2-3,CSVVDKRGRETQYF,TGCAGCGTTGTCGATAAGAGGGGGCGAGAGACGCAGTATTTT
NA,NA,TRBV7-8,TRBJ2-3,CASSSGSWSTDTQYF,TGTGCCAGCAGCTCAGGGAGTTGGAGCACAGATACGCAGTATTTT
NA,NA,TRBV7-2,TRBJ1-5,CASSNPGADQPQHF,TGTGCCAGCAGCAATCCTGGGGCCGATCAGCCCCAGCATTTT
NA,NA,TRBV6-1,TRBJ1-4,CASSGVIAGVANEKLFF,TGTGCCAGCAGTGGAGTCATCGCAGGGGTGGCGAATGAAAAACTGTTTTTT
once,NA,TRBV4-2,TRBJ1-4,CASSQDLSGSTNEKLFF,TGTGCCAGCAGCCAAGATTTGAGCGGGTCCACTAATGAAAAACTGTTTTTT
NA,NA,TRBV20-1,TRBJ2-5,CSARGLPNAETQYF,TGCAGTGCGAGGGGACTCCCGAATGCGGAGACCCAGTACTTC
NA,NA,TRBV7-2,TRBJ2-3,CASQRRNTDTQYF,TGTGCCAGCCAGCGCCGTAACACAGATACGCAGTATTTT
few,TRBD2,TRBV3-1,TRBJ2-1,CASSQDEAGTRYNEQFF,TGTGCCAGCAGCCAAGATGAGGCCGGGACTAGATACAATGAGCAGTTCTTC
NA,TRBD1,TRBV20-1,TRBJ2-2,CSARRGQGPNTGELFF,TGCAGTGCTAGACGCGGACAGGGACCGAACACCGGGGAGCTGTTTTTT
NA,TRBD1,TRBV5-1,TRBJ2-7,CASSGGTGMDEQYF,TGCGCCAGCAGCGGGGGGACAGGGATGGACGAGCAGTACTTC
NA,NA,TRBV12-3/TRBV12-4,TRBJ2-1,CANSLRGNEQFF,TGTGCCAACAGTTTAAGGGGGAATGAGCAGTTCTTC
few,TRBD2,TRBV20-1,TRBJ2-3,CSASPLSGGLTDTQYF,TGCAGTGCTAGCCCCCTGAGCGGGGGTTTAACAGATACGCAGTATTTT
NA,TRBD1,TRBV28,TRBJ2-6,CASSPSLGGQAVSGANVLTF,TGTGCCAGCAGTCCGTCACTCGGAGGACAGGCAGTCTCTGGGGCCAACGTCCTGACTTTC
few,NA,TRBV9,TRBJ2-3,CASSVVAGATDTQYF,TGTGCCAGCAGCGTAGTTGCGGGGGCCACAGATACGCAGTATTTT
NA,TRBD2,TRBV6-6,TRBJ2-5,CASRSRLAGRETQYF,TGTGCCAGCAGGTCGAGACTAGCGGGGCGTGAGACCCAGTACTTC
NA,TRBD1,TRBV20-1,TRBJ2-7,CSGEGQGSYEQYF,TGCAGTGGCGAGGGACAGGGTTCCTACGAGCAGTACTTC
NA,TRBD2,TRBV12-3/TRBV12-4,TRBJ2-1,CASIPSAGGGHEQFF,TGTGCCAGCATCCCCTCGGCGGGAGGGGGACATGAGCAGTTCTTC
once,TRBD2,TRBV7-8,TRBJ2-3,CASSKWTSGGASADTQYF,TGTGCCAGCAGCAAATGGACTAGCGGGGGGGCTAGCGCAGATACGCAGTATTTT
NA,TRBD1,TRBV20-1,TRBJ1-2,CSAGPQGFNGYTF,TGCAGTGCTGGACCACAGGGGTTTAATGGCTACACCTTC
few,NA,TRBV3-1,TRBJ2-3,CASSQGATVSTDTQYF,TGTGCCAGCAGCCAAGGCGCGACAGTCAGCACAGATACGCAGTATTTT
few,TRBD2,TRBV15,TRBJ2-3,CATSRGLGPDTQYF,TGTGCCACCAGCAGGGGACTAGGACCCGATACGCAGTATTTT
NA,NA,TRBV11-2,TRBJ2-1,CASNPGSGYNEQFF,TGTGCCAGCAACCCCGGGAGCGGCTACAATGAGCAGTTCTTC
once,NA,TRBV7-2,TRBJ1-1,CASSVYTASEAFF,TGTGCCAGCAGCGTTTATACGGCCAGTGAAGCTTTCTTT
NA,TRBD1,TRBV9,TRBJ2-3,CASSSRTGRPDTQYF,TGTGCCAGCAGCTCCCGGACAGGGCGCCCAGATACGCAGTATTTT
once,TRBD2,TRBV29-1,TRBJ2-3,CSAGTSGRDTQYF,TGCAGCGCCGGGACTAGCGGAAGAGATACGCAGTATTTT
NA,TRBD1,TRBV5-1,TRBJ1-1,CASSPGGAGDTEAFF,TGCGCCAGCAGTCCAGGGGGCGCAGGGGACACTGAAGCTTTCTTT
few,NA,TRBV4-3,TRBJ2-3,CASSQDRGSGFTDTQYF,TGCGCCAGCAGCCAAGATAGGGGTAGCGGATTCACAGATACGCAGTATTTT
few,NA,TRBV20-1,TRBJ2-1,CSARDRHSTSHEQFF,TGCAGTGCTAGAGATCGCCATAGTACTAGCCATGAGCAGTTCTTC
NA,NA,TRBV7-2,TRBJ2-6,CASSLSFEASGANVLTF,TGTGCCAGCAGTTTATCGTTCGAGGCCTCTGGGGCCAACGTCCTGACTTTC
NA,NA,TRBV7-4,TRBJ1-4,CASNPVGGQCNEKLFF,TGTGCCAGCAACCCCGTGGGGGGTCAGTGTAATGAAAAACTGTTTTTT
NA,NA,TRBV7-3,TRBJ2-5,CASSLSHRGETQYF,TGTGCCAGCAGCTTATCCCATAGAGGAGAGACCCAGTACTTC
once,NA,TRBV7-2,TRBJ1-4,CASSLSTVENEKLFF,TGTGCCAGCAGCTTATCAACAGTCGAAAATGAAAAACTGTTTTTT
NA,NA,TRBV9,TRBJ2-3,CASSVDLSLTSTDTQYF,TGTGCCAGCAGCGTAGACTTAAGTCTTACTAGCACAGATACGCAGTATTTT
NA,NA,TRBV24-1,TRBJ2-7,CATSERGGRTDNEQYF,TGTGCCACCAGTGAAAGGGGAGGCCGTACGGACAATGAGCAGTACTTC
NA,TRBD2,TRBV27,TRBJ2-1,CASSSLAGGDEQFF,TGTGCCAGCAGTTCACTAGCGGGGGGGGATGAGCAGTTCTTC
NA,NA,TRBV10-3,TRBJ2-1,CAISELSSYNEQFF,TGTGCCATCAGTGAACTCAGCTCCTACAATGAGCAGTTCTTC
NA,TRBD2,TRBV9,TRBJ2-7,CASSVEGRLAGEQYF,TGTGCCAGCAGCGTAGAGGGGAGACTAGCCGGCGAGCAGTACTTC
once,NA,TRBV5-5,TRBJ1-1,CASTQSNTEAFF,TGTGCCAGCACCCAGTCGAACACTGAAGCTTTCTTT
NA,NA,TRBV20-1,TRBJ1-2,CSAVRQMIGGYTF,TGCAGTGCGGTGCGACAGATGATTGGTGGCTACACCTTC
few,NA,TRBV20-1,TRBJ1-2,CSAILTANYGYTF,TGCAGTGCAATTTTGACGGCTAACTATGGCTACACCTTC
NA,TRBD1,TRBV15,TRBJ2-2,CATSRDVTGWGTGELFF,TGTGCCACCAGCAGAGATGTGACAGGGTGGGGCACCGGGGAGCTGTTTTTT
few,NA,TRBV5-6,TRBJ2-3,CASSFAPSARSTDTQYF,TGTGCCAGCAGCTTCGCGCCCTCCGCTAGGAGCACAGATACGCAGTATTTT
few,TRBD2,TRBV12-3/TRBV12-4,TRBJ2-5,CASSISGGLETQYF,TGTGCCAGCAGTATTAGCGGGGGGTTGGAGACCCAGTACTTC
few,TRBD1,TRBV28,TRBJ2-1,CASTYGGTGRNEQFF,TGTGCCAGCACCTACGGGGGGACAGGGAGAAATGAGCAGTTCTTC
NA,TRBD2,TRBV4-3,TRBJ2-1,CASSQAGGPQFF,TGCGCCAGCAGCCAAGCGGGGGGGCCTCAGTTCTTC